The 15 T cell receptor beta chains below all came from one sample that was sequenced in a study of monozygotic twins with inflammatory bowel disease. Reanalyzing the 5' RACE reads, TCRdb keeps one entry per CDR3 protein, without DNA. The listing records over 150,000 distinct CDR3 sequences. The specimen was blood. Receptors were obtained from a human donor with ulcerative colitis or Crohn's disease, or a healthy co-twin of an affected twin (not recorded which).

The V and J genes are TRBV5-4 and TRBJ1-1. Germline loops: CDR1 SGHNT, CDR2 YYREEE (reference sequence). The CDR3 runs 12 residues. The chain's CDR3 is CASSSAERVPFF.

The V call is TRBV27, the J call TRBJ2-6; TCRdb's D call of TRBD1 is untestable without DNA. The germline gives CDR1 MNHEY, CDR2 SMNVEV (reference sequence). There are 18 residues in the CDR3. CDR3: CASSLQGVPYSGANVLTF.

The rearrangement links TRBV5-8 to TRBJ1-2; the TCRdb call, TRBD1, lacks DNA for checking. Germline lookup yields CDR1 SGHTS and CDR2 YDEGEE. This CDR3 spans 14 amino acids. The CDR3: CASSTDRNTYGYTF.

The chain has TRBV28 and TRBJ1-2. The CDR3 covers 12 residues. The germline V gene has CDR1 MDHEN and CDR2 SYDVKM. The CDR3 reads CASSGPYYGYTF.

The V and J genes are TRBV7-9 and TRBJ2-7; TCRdb lists TRBD2, though no DNA is available to test this call. The CDR3 length is 14 residues. The germline V gene encodes CDR1 SEHNR and CDR2 FQNEAQ (reference sequence). The CDR3 reads CASSRRLAGTEQYF.

The chain joins TRBV20-1 to TRBJ2-7; TCRdb's D call, TRBD2, is unchecked because there is no DNA. Germline V CDR1 and CDR2: DFQATT, SNEGSKA (reference sequence). The CDR3 loop spans 15 amino acids. CDR3 sequence reads: CSADSGWDRSYEQYF.

The chain employs TRBV24-1 and TRBJ2-2; TCRdb's assignment of TRBD1 cannot be checked, as there is no DNA. This CDR3 has 17 amino acids. Germline values: CDR1 KGHDR, CDR2 SFDVKD. The CDR3 region is CATSDPWKTGGTGELFF.

The chain recombines TRBV27 with TRBJ1-4; as DNA is missing, the TRBD1 call by TCRdb cannot be tested. Per the germline V gene, CDR1 is MNHEY and CDR2 is SMNVEV (reference sequence). The length of the CDR3 is 20 residues. The CDR3 is CASSRTGGAWGLSTNEKLFF. The full variable domain, its missing parts supplied by reference TRBV27 and TRBJ1-4, is EAQVTQNPRYLITVTGKKLTVTCSQNMNHEYMSWYRQDPGLGLRQIYYSMNVEVTDKGDVPEGYKVSRKEKRNFPLILESPSPNQTSLYFCASSRTGGAWGLSTNEKLFFGSGTQLSVL.

The V gene is TRBV5-1, the J gene TRBJ2-2; as DNA is missing, the TRBD1 call by TCRdb cannot be tested. The CDR3 sequence is 17 residues long. Germline CDR1 SGHRS, CDR2 YFSETQ. CDR3 sequence: CASSGGAGATNTGELFF.

The gene calls are TRBV28 and TRBJ1-5; as DNA is missing, the TRBD1 call by TCRdb cannot be tested. The CDR3 spans 12 residues. Germline V lookup: CDR1 MDHEN, CDR2 SYDVKM. The CDR3 spells CASSFQTVPQHF.

The V and J genes are TRBV11-3 and TRBJ2-1; TCRdb's D call of TRBD1 is untestable without DNA. Germline values: CDR1 SGHNT, CDR2 YENEEA. The length of the CDR3 is 15 residues. CDR3 protein: CASSLVGGPSGEQFF.

The V gene is TRBV2, the J gene TRBJ2-7; checking the TCRdb D call of TRBD2 is not possible without DNA. CDR3 size: 17 residues. Germline CDR1 reads SNHLY; CDR2 reads FYNNEI. This CDR3 reads CASSESGWAPAAYEQYF.

This chain links TRBV11-2 with TRBJ2-2; TCRdb names TRBD1, which stays unverified in the absence of DNA. CDR3 length: 14 residues. CDR1 is SGHAT and CDR2 is FQNNGV in the germline V gene. The CDR3 reads CASKRAGVTGELFF.

The rearrangement links TRBV2 to TRBJ2-7. The CDR3 loop spans 12 amino acids. Germline assignment: CDR1 SNHLY and CDR2 FYNNEI. The CDR3: CAGSSGPYEQYF.

This chain links TRBV20-1 with TRBJ2-7; lacking DNA, the TRBD1 call made by TCRdb goes unchecked. Germline CDR1 reads DFQATT; CDR2 reads SNEGSKA (reference sequence). The length of the CDR3 is 15 residues. CDR3 loop: CSARDDDRGDYEQYF.